This is a list of T cell receptor beta chains from one sample in a study of T cell clones after liver transplantation. The protocol was immunoSEQ multiplex PCR, while the TCRdb copy is restricted to in-frame clones and leaves out a portion. Altogether under 35,000 clones are present, just under 95% being singletons, with the ten largest covering 25% to 30%. This sample comprised CD8+ T cells from blood, obtained 12 months after liver transplant. These receptors came from a human patient who received a liver transplant. Some T cells may trace back to the graft donor. Both conserved end residues are part of each CDR3. The D gene is left open where the match is weak. The size field is filled for only some rows; it gives once, few, many or a size class.

cdr3_length,j_call,d_call,v_call,clone_size,cdr3_aa,cdr3_nt
17,TRBJ1-1,NA,TRBV9,NA,CASSVMAVGGAGTEAFF,TGTGCCAGCAGCGTAATGGCGGTTGGGGGGGCTGGGACTGAAGCTTTCTTT
13,TRBJ1-5,NA,TRBV10-3,NA,CAISEGGPQPQHF,TGTGCCATCAGTGAAGGGGGTCCCCAGCCCCAGCATTTT
13,TRBJ2-1,NA,TRBV5-6,NA,CASSLGAPNEQFF,TGTGCCAGCAGCTTGGGCGCGCCCAATGAGCAGTTCTTC
18,TRBJ2-7,NA,TRBV7-6,NA,CASSPGDTGGRGRYEQYF,TGTGCCAGCAGCCCCGGCGACACCGGGGGCCGCGGGAGATACGAGCAGTACTTC
17,TRBJ2-7,NA,TRBV5-5,NA,CASSSDTTGFSPYEQYF,TGTGCCAGCAGTTCAGATACAACGGGGTTCAGCCCCTACGAGCAGTACTTC
15,TRBJ2-3,NA,TRBV6-5,NA,CASSLGSPGTDTQYF,TGTGCCAGCAGCCTCGGGAGTCCCGGCACAGATACGCAGTATTTT
19,TRBJ2-7,NA,TRBV21-1,once,CASSKARDRVLPKTYEQYF,TGTGCCAGCAGCAAAGCTAGGGACAGGGTCCTCCCTAAAACCTACGAGCAGTACTTC
13,TRBJ1-5,NA,TRBV9,NA,CASSDTGRGPQHF,TGTGCCAGCAGCGACACAGGCCGTGGCCCCCAGCATTTT
14,TRBJ2-7,TRBD2,TRBV9,once,CASSVAAGEYEQYF,TGTGCCAGCAGCGTAGCGGCGGGGGAGTACGAGCAGTACTTC
15,TRBJ2-7,TRBD2,TRBV4-2,NA,CASSRGLAVSYEQYF,TGTGCCAGCAGCCGGGGACTAGCGGTATCCTACGAGCAGTACTTC
16,TRBJ2-3,TRBD2,TRBV27,NA,CASARLAGGPTDTQYF,TGTGCCAGCGCCAGACTAGCGGGAGGGCCGACAGATACGCAGTATTTT
11,TRBJ2-1,NA,TRBV10-3,NA,CATLRDLEQFF,TGTGCCACCCTCCGGGACCTGGAACAGTTCTTC
17,TRBJ2-5,TRBD2,TRBV11-3,NA,CASSLGIQREGGETQYF,TGTGCCAGCAGCTTAGGGATCCAGCGGGAGGGTGGAGAGACCCAGTACTTC
13,TRBJ1-5,NA,TRBV6-4,NA,CASSDTHGQPQHF,TGTGCCAGCAGTGACACCCATGGTCAGCCCCAGCATTTT
15,TRBJ1-1,NA,TRBV4-2,NA,CASSQESALGTEAFF,TGTGCCAGCAGCCAAGAGTCAGCTCTGGGCACTGAAGCTTTCTTT
15,TRBJ1-5,NA,TRBV28,NA,CASRVTISSNQPQHF,TGTGCCAGCAGAGTTACAATAAGTAGCAATCAGCCCCAGCATTTT
15,TRBJ2-1,NA,TRBV27,NA,CASSFRGSSYNEQFF,TGTGCCAGCAGTTTCCGGGGAAGCTCCTACAATGAGCAGTTCTTC
13,TRBJ1-3,NA,TRBV28,NA,CASSTTSGNTIYF,TGTGCCAGCAGTACGACCAGTGGAAACACCATATATTTT
14,TRBJ2-1,TRBD2,TRBV27,NA,CASSLFGGDNEQFF,TGTGCCAGCAGTTTATTTGGGGGGGACAATGAGCAGTTCTTC
17,TRBJ2-3,TRBD1,TRBV11-2,NA,CASSYEQGTTSGDTQYF,TGTGCCAGCAGCTATGAACAGGGGACCACCTCTGGAGATACGCAGTATTTT
13,TRBJ2-7,NA,TRBV13,NA,CASGPWGEYEQYF,TGTGCCAGCGGCCCATGGGGCGAGTACGAGCAGTACTTC
13,TRBJ2-7,NA,TRBV7-9,few,CASSLTSVYEQYF,TGTGCCAGCAGCTTAACCAGTGTCTACGAGCAGTACTTC
14,TRBJ2-7,TRBD2,TRBV5-4,NA,CASSLSGNTYEQYF,TGTGCCAGCAGCTTGAGCGGGAACACCTACGAGCAGTACTTC
15,TRBJ2-7,TRBD1,TRBV30,NA,CAWSFGTAHPYEQYF,TGTGCCTGGAGTTTTGGGACAGCCCACCCCTACGAGCAGTACTTC
14,TRBJ1-1,NA,TRBV5-1,NA,CASSLQGPNTEAFF,TGCGCCAGCAGCTTGCAGGGGCCGAACACTGAAGCTTTCTTT
15,TRBJ1-1,TRBD1,TRBV6-5,few,CASSYTRTGSTEAFF,TGTGCCAGCAGTTACACTAGGACAGGGAGCACTGAAGCTTTCTTT
13,TRBJ2-2,NA,TRBV5-1,NA,CASSGGSAGELFF,TGCGCCAGCAGCGGGGGTAGCGCCGGGGAGCTGTTTTTT
13,TRBJ2-7,TRBD1,TRBV18,once,CASSLDRGYEQYF,TGTGCCAGCTCACTTGACAGGGGCTACGAGCAGTACTTC
14,TRBJ1-1,TRBD1,TRBV6-1,NA,CASRTGVMNTEAFF,TGTGCCAGCAGGACAGGGGTGATGAACACTGAAGCTTTCTTT
13,TRBJ2-2,NA,TRBV29-1,NA,CSAETENTGELFF,TGCAGCGCAGAGACAGAGAACACCGGGGAGCTGTTTTTT
15,TRBJ1-4,NA,TRBV27,NA,CASSFKAAINEKLFF,TGTGCCAGCAGTTTCAAGGCAGCAATTAATGAAAAACTGTTTTTT
15,TRBJ2-7,TRBD2,TRBV28,NA,CASSPLAGGPYEQYF,TGTGCCAGCAGTCCGTTAGCGGGAGGCCCCTACGAGCAGTACTTC
21,TRBJ2-2,TRBD2,TRBV27,NA,CASSTLLPWTSGRPGTGELFF,TGTGCCAGCAGTACCCTCTTGCCCTGGACTAGCGGGAGGCCGGGCACCGGGGAGCTGTTTTTT
14,TRBJ2-2,TRBD1,TRBV6-1,NA,CAIVTGAITGELFF,TGTGCCATCGTGACAGGGGCGATAACCGGGGAGCTGTTTTTT
15,TRBJ2-2,NA,TRBV15,NA,CATSSRGGNTGELFF,TGTGCCACCAGCAGCCGTGGCGGGAACACCGGGGAGCTGTTTTTT
17,TRBJ2-3,TRBD2,TRBV7-6,NA,CASSLQLAGNPTDTQYF,TGTGCCAGCAGCTTACAACTAGCGGGAAACCCAACAGATACGCAGTATTTT
14,TRBJ2-1,TRBD2,TRBV5-1,NA,CASSYASGSPGGFF,TGCGCCAGCAGCTACGCTAGCGGGAGCCCGGGAGGGTTCTTC
12,TRBJ2-1,NA,TRBV27,NA,CASSWARGSKFF,NA
15,TRBJ2-6,NA,TRBV5-4,NA,CASSFEAGGANVLTF,TGTGCCAGCAGCTTCGAGGCAGGCGGGGCCAACGTCCTGACTTTC
14,TRBJ2-5,NA,TRBV27,once,CASSLDMGEETQYF,TGTGCCAGCAGTTTGGATATGGGAGAAGAGACCCAGTACTTC
13,TRBJ2-7,NA,TRBV30,NA,CAWSGGPFYEQYF,TGTGCCTGGAGTGGCGGACCTTTCTACGAGCAGTACTTC
15,TRBJ2-7,NA,TRBV4-3,NA,CASSQEDTNTYEQYF,TGCGCCAGCAGCCAAGAGGACACAAATACCTACGAGCAGTACTTC
19,TRBJ2-3,TRBD2,TRBV6-1,NA,CASSEEWGLAGASTDTQYF,TGTGCCAGCAGTGAAGAGTGGGGACTAGCGGGAGCCAGCACAGATACGCAGTATTTT
15,TRBJ2-1,TRBD2,TRBV9,NA,CASSSTGGVAETQFF,TGTGCCAGCAGCTCCACGGGAGGCGTAGCTGAAACGCAGTTCTTC
14,TRBJ1-2,NA,TRBV11-2,NA,CASSSGGANYGYTF,TGTGCCAGCAGCTCCGGGGGAGCTAACTATGGCTACACCTTC
17,TRBJ2-4,NA,TRBV7-3,NA,CASSPILRSVAKNIQYF,TGTGCCAGCAGCCCTATCCTCAGGTCAGTGGCCAAAAACATTCAGTACTTC
14,TRBJ2-2,NA,TRBV29-1,NA,CSVETFTNTGELFF,TGCAGCGTCGAAACCTTTACGAACACCGGGGAGCTGTTTTTT
14,TRBJ2-7,NA,TRBV27,NA,CASSTGGDLGEQYF,TGTGCCAGCAGTACAGGGGGGGATCTCGGGGAGCAGTACTTC
16,TRBJ1-2,NA,TRBV4-3,NA,CASSQEGGWGSDGYTF,TGCGCCAGCAGCCAAGAAGGAGGGTGGGGGTCCGACGGCTACACCTTC
16,TRBJ2-3,TRBD2,TRBV15,NA,CATNERSGRSTDTQYF,TGTGCCACCAACGAGAGATCCGGGAGGAGCACAGATACGCAGTATTTT
16,TRBJ2-1,NA,TRBV13,NA,CASSIRGLAGDNEQFF,TGTGCCAGCAGCATCAGGGGTCTCGCGGGAGACAATGAGCAGTTCTTC
13,TRBJ2-7,NA,TRBV28,NA,CASRSGASYEQYF,TGTGCCAGCAGGTCAGGGGCATCCTACGAGCAGTACTTC
15,TRBJ2-1,TRBD2,TRBV7-9,NA,CASTGEGVSYNEQFF,TGTGCCAGCACCGGGGAGGGTGTCTCCTACAATGAGCAGTTCTTC
16,TRBJ1-2,NA,TRBV4-1,NA,CASSQVLGRGNSGYTF,TGCGCCAGCAGCCAAGTGCTGGGCAGGGGAAACTCTGGCTACACCTTC